This T cell receptor beta chain was identified in a study of T-cell memory formation after mild COVID-19. Study-wide background: The TCR clusters were mostly specific to one donor.

From germline, CDR1 is SGHRS and CDR2 YFSETQ. With V trimmed by 2 bases and J by 4 bases, 7 bases remained unmatched. The CDR3 is 16 amino acids. 5'RACE with constant-segment primers built TCRalpha and TCRbeta cDNA libraries with UMIs. MiXCR, applied by TCRdb to the 5' RACE reads, yields one record per CDR3 protein. The sample carries around 150,000 distinct CDR3 sequences, around a third recorded once. Remarks on this clonotype: Its antigen is not known.

General study results and limits: Memory from before infection featured some responding clones, which suggests cross-reactive memory joined.

The source is an adult woman who had mild COVID-19 (a few samples of this study predate the infection). Cell type and time point are not known. The chain couples TRBV5-1 to TRBJ1-1, with 11 bases that match TRBD1. Specimen: PBMCs or a T cell subset sorted from them (not recorded which). The CDR3 is CASSFYPGQGGTEAFF. CDR3 DNA: TGCGCCAGCAGCTTTTACCCGGGACAGGGGGGCACTGAAGCTTTCTTT.